This T cell receptor (beta chain) stems from a study of read filtering for tumor transcriptome and immune sequencing (dated by TCRdb to about 2020). For the study in its entirety: Of the patients in the cohort, about 17 were male and fewer than 15 were female, and their mean age was about 69 years, with a range of about 47 to 80. Under revised international staging, about 8 patients fell into R-ISS I, more than 15 into R-ISS II and 6 or 7 into R-ISS III. After DNase treatment, whole-transcriptome libraries were prepared with the TruSeq RNA Access Library Prep Kit. Per sample, about 4.05 to 11 million TCR-region mapped reads were obtained with IR-seq, compared with only about 80 to 1,400 with RNA-seq. Using the same bone marrow samples, the study compared TCR repertoires obtained by targeted immune repertoire sequencing with those obtained by bulk whole-transcriptome sequencing. One main goal was a read-filtering strategy for immune repertoire data, in particular deciding whether clonotypes backed by only one read should be removed. General findings and caveats noted by the study authors: The sorted CD138-negative fraction was a mixed bone marrow immune population, not purified T cells. The correlation between IR-seq and RNA-seq shared clonotype proportions rose when single-read clonotypes were removed. IR-seq captured clonotypes at much higher depth and more reliably than RNA-seq, and smaller IR-seq throughput sufficed to identify most shared clonotypes. In IR-seq, roughly four fifths of clonotypes but 3% to 4% of total reads were represented by single-read clonotypes, whereas in RNA-seq, approximately 70% of clonotypes and about 40% of reads were represented by single-read clonotypes.

TCR libraries were built from 400 ng RNA with the Immunoverse kit, using molecular barcoded adaptors covering alpha/delta and beta/gamma chains. TCR library preparation used the same RNA that was used for transcriptome sequencing. Sequencing of TCR libraries was carried out on an Illumina HiSeq 4000 with 2 x 150 cycles. From the authors' description of their analysis: MiXCR aligned TCR reads to human V, D, J and C references and assembled the aligned reads into CDR3 clonotypes, with quality filtering and error correction included. The tcR package in R was used for analysis of clonotype counts and gene usage diversity. Raw mapping reads were checked after the RNA-seq reads had been mapped by STAR aligner version 2.5.3a onto the human GRCh37 genome. To test the effect of sequencing depth on detected clonotypes, IR-seq fastq files were randomly downsampled using Seqtk 1.3. TCRdb trimmed public reads at Q25 via fastp, called clones via MiXCR and kept in-frame beta chains. Rows merge per CDR3 protein into single entries with the most common DNA and genes. The V and J calls follow TCRdb's processing rather than the paper's. Here the sample has 55,000 to 60,000 distinct CDR3 sequences; roughly an eighth occur a single time. The top ten clones comprise roughly 17% of the sample.

The CDR3 spans 16 residues, from the cysteine through the phenylalanine. The CDR3 DNA has 48 bases and is translated from base 1. Trimmed from V: 0 bases; trimmed from J: 4 bases; junction bases lacking a gene match: 5. CDR1 SGDLS and CDR2 YYNGEE are derived from the germline V gene. Every patient had bone marrow sampled at the time of active disease. Bone marrow mononuclear cells were isolated by Ficoll-Hypaque density gradient centrifugation. Myeloma plasma cells were removed and CD138-negative cells were collected by negative selection after labeling with CD138 magnetic microbeads on a MACS separator. The purity of the isolated cells was checked by flow cytometry with CD138 antibodies on an Attune NxT. TRIzol reagent was used to extract total RNA, which was then quantified with a NanoDrop spectrophotometer. Paired RNA-seq and IR-seq were performed on the CD138-negative bone marrow sample of each patient.

Regarding this clonotype: What antigen it recognizes has not been identified. Base qualities are not recorded, but no much larger clone differs from it by a single base.

The material sequenced was a population of CD138-negative cells sorted from bone marrow. Sample cell subset or site, as interpreted from the label and publication: bone marrow mononuclear cells depleted of CD138+ plasma/myeloma cells by negative magnetic selection. Recombination joined TRBV9 with TRBJ2-3; TRBD2 aligns with 10 central bases. The sequence derives from a donor aged 40 or over with multiple myeloma. The CDR3 region has the sequence CASSVDGAGGADTQYF. The DNA sequence is as follows: TGTGCCAGCAGCGTAGATGGAGCGGGGGGGGCAGATACGCAGTATTTT. Extended through the reference TRBV9 and TRBJ2-3 proteins, this CDR3 yields the full variable domain: DSGVTQTPKHLITATGQRVTLRCSPRSGDLSVYWYQQSLDQGLQFLIQYYNGEERAKGNILERFSAQQFPDLHSELNLSSLELGDSALYFCASSVDGAGGADTQYFGPGTRLTVL.